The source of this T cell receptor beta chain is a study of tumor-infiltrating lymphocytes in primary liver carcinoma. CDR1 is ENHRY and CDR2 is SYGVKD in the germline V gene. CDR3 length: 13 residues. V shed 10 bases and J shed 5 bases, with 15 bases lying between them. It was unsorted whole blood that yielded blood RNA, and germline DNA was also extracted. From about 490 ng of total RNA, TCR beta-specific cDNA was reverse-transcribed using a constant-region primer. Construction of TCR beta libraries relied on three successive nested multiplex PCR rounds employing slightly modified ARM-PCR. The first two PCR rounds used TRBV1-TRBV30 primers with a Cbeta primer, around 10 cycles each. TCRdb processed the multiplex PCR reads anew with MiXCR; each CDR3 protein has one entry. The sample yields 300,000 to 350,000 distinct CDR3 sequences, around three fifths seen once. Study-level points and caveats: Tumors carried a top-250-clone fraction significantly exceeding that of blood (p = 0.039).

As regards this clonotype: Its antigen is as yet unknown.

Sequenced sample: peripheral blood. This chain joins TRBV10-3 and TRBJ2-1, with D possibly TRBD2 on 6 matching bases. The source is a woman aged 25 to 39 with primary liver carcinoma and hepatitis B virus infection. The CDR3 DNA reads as TGTGCCACAGAACTAGCCCCCAACAATGAGCAGTTCTTC. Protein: CATELAPNNEQFF.